This T cell receptor beta chain was recorded in a study of metastatic and nonmetastatic thyroid tumors. Study in general: Repertoires from blood and tumor or nodule tissue of malignant and benign thyroid patients were compared.

With MiXCR, TCRdb called clones anew from the PCR reads. The top ten hold roughly 9.1% of the sample, which has around 40,000 clones, roughly 25% seen once. There are a few counts of this clone. Germline CDR1 is GTSNPN and CDR2 is SVGIG (reference sequence). The CDR3 extends over 15 amino acids. No treatment of any kind had been given to any patient before thyroid surgery. This chain links TRBV30 with TRBJ1-2; D remains unclear. Sequences were obtained from blood. The origin of this receptor is a female donor with papillary thyroid cancer or a benign thyroid nodule (not recorded which). Some clones in this sample may be carry-over from other donors' samples. The CDR3 DNA reads as TGTGTCTGTGTCCCCCTGGTGGAACAGTCCTATGGCTACACCTTC. This encodes CVCVPLVEQSYGYTF.